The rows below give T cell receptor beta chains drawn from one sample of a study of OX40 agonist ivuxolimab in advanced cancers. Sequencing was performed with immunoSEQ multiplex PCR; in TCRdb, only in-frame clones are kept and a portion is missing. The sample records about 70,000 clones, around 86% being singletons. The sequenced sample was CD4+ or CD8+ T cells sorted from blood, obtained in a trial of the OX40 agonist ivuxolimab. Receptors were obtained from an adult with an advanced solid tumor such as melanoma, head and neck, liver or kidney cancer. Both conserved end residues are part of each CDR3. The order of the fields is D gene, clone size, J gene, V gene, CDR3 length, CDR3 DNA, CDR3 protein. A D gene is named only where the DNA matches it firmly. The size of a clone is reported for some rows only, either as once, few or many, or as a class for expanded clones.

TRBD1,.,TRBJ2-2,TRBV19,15,TGTGCCAGTACCCGGACAGGAGTTAACACTGGGGAGCTGTTTTTT,CASTRTGVNTGELFF
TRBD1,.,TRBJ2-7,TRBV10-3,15,TGTGCCATCAGTGACCTGGGACAGGGGGTAGACGAGCAGTACTTC,CAISDLGQGVDEQYF
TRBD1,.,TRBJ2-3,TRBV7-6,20,TGTGCCAGCAGCGCATCTGGACAGGGGGATCTCAGGTTTGGCACAGATACGCAGTATTTT,CASSASGQGDLRFGTDTQYF
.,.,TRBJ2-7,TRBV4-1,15,TGCGCCAGCAGCCAGGGACAGCGGGTCCTCCACGAGCAGTACTTC,CASSQGQRVLHEQYF
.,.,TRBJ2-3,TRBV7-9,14,TGTGCCAGCAGCCTGGTCCAGACTACAGATACGCAGTATTTT,CASSLVQTTDTQYF
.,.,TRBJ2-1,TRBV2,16,TGTGCCAGCAGTGTAACACTAGCCGGTTCCTACAATGAGCAGTTCTTC,CASSVTLAGSYNEQFF
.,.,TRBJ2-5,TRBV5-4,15,TGTGCCAGCAGCCAATCCGGGACCCAATTGGGGACCCAGTACTTC,CASSQSGTQLGTQYF
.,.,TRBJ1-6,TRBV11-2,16,TGTGCCAGCAGCTTCTTATCCTCGGGGGCCGGTAGCCCCCTCCACTTT,CASSFLSSGAGSPLHF
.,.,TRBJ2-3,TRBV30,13,TGTGCCTGGAGCCGAGGGGAAACAGATACGCAGTATTTT,CAWSRGETDTQYF
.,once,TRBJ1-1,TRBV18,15,TGTGCCAGCTCACCGGGGGGGGCGGAGGACACTGAAGCTTTCTTT,CASSPGGAEDTEAFF
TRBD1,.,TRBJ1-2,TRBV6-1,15,TGTGCCAGCATGACCGGGACAGGGGGTGCTTATGGCTACACCTTC,CASMTGTGGAYGYTF
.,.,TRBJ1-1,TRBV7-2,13,TGTGCCAGCAGCTACGGATGGAACACTGAAGCTTTCTTT,CASSYGWNTEAFF
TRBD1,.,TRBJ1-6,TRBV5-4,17,TGTGCCAGCAGCTTGGGGCCGGGACAGGGAGATAATTCACCCCTCCACTTT,CASSLGPGQGDNSPLHF
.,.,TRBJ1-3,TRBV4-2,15,TGTGCCAGCAGCGCGGACCAGTACTCTGGAAACACCATATATTTT,CASSADQYSGNTIYF
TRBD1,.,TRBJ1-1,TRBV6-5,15,TGTGCCAGCAGTTGGACAGGGAGGGGGAACACTGAAGCTTTCTTT,CASSWTGRGNTEAFF
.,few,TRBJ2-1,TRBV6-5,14,TGTGCCAGCAGTCCCGGGACCATCCTCAATGAGCAGTTCTTC,CASSPGTILNEQFF
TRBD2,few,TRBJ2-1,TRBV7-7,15,TGTGCCAGCAGCTTAGGCGGGGGAGCTTACAATGAGCAGTTCTTC,CASSLGGGAYNEQFF
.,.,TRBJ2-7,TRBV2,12,TGTGCCAGCCGCCGGTACTCCTACGAGCAGTACTTC,CASRRYSYEQYF
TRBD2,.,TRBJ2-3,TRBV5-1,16,TGCGCCAGCAGCTTACTAGCGGGGGGGCCCCCAGATACGCAGTATTTT,CASSLLAGGPPDTQYF
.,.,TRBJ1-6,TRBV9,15,TGTGCCAGCAGCTCCCTTGGGGATAATAATTCACCCCTCCACTTT,CASSSLGDNNSPLHF
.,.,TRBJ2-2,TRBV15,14,TGTGCCACCAGCGGGGGACTCTACACCGGGGAGCTGTTTTTT,CATSGGLYTGELFF
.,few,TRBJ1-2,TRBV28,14,TGTGCCAGCAGTTTACTCACAGGGAACTATGGCTACACCTTC,CASSLLTGNYGYTF
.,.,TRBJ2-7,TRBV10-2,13,TGCGCCAGCAGTCGAGACAGCTCCTACGAGCAGTACTTC,CASSRDSSYEQYF
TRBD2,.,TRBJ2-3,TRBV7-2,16,TGTGCCAGCAGCATGACTAGCGGGGGGGCTGGAGATACGCAGTATTTT,CASSMTSGGAGDTQYF
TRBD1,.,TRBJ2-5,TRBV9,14,TGTGCCAGCAGCATCTCGGGACAGAGGGAGACCCAGTACTTC,CASSISGQRETQYF